This T cell receptor beta chain originates from a study of CXCR3-negative and CXCR3-positive naive CD8 T cells. Per germline, CDR1 SGHTA and CDR2 FQGTGA. This CDR3 comprises 13 residues. Carrying UMI labels, the TRB cDNA libraries were prepared through 5' RACE. TCRdb re-called the 5' RACE reads and catalogs CDR3 proteins one per entry, DNA excluded. This table lists more than 45,000 distinct CDR3 sequences. The rearrangement links TRBV7-3 to TRBJ2-7; without DNA, the TCRdb call of TRBD2 cannot be checked. The sequence was obtained from a human donor in good health. Some clones in this sample may be carry-over from other donors' samples. The specimen was memory CD8+ T cells from blood. CDR3 in amino acids: CASSPRLAGEQYF.